The rows below give T cell receptor beta chains drawn from one sample of a study of CXCR3-negative and CXCR3-positive naive CD8 T cells. TCRdb re-called the 5' RACE reads and catalogs CDR3 proteins one per entry, DNA excluded. The repertoire table contains approximately 130,000 distinct CDR3 sequences. Sequencing was done on a sample of naive CXCR3+ CD8+ T cells from blood. Every receptor here comes from a human donor in good health. Some clones in this sample may be carry-over from other donors' samples. CDR3s include the opening cysteine and the closing phenylalanine or tryptophan.

J,V,CDR3
TRBJ2-3,TRBV5-1,CASMPGISRVTQYF
TRBJ2-7,TRBV12-3/TRBV12-4,CASSLKPGGGWDYEQYF
TRBJ2-7,TRBV27,CASSQGGGIYEQYF
TRBJ2-1,TRBV27,CASSDQDRVYEQFF
TRBJ1-2,TRBV9,CASSLTGGSLNYGYTF
TRBJ2-2,TRBV28,CASSPQGALGTGELFF
TRBJ2-1,TRBV25-1,CASKGASGYNEQFF
TRBJ1-2,TRBV12-3/TRBV12-4,CASSLGANYGYTF
TRBJ2-3,TRBV13,CASSLDVTDTDTQYF
TRBJ2-1,TRBV7-8,CASSTGPGGNNEQFF
TRBJ1-5,TRBV12-3/TRBV12-4,CASSPGIRLHF
TRBJ2-1,TRBV7-7,CASSLSPDYNEQFF
TRBJ2-2,TRBV29-1,CSVEDPGTGELFF
TRBJ2-1,TRBV9,CATGGSYNEQFF
TRBJ1-3,TRBV9,CASSAIIGLGNTIYF
TRBJ1-2,TRBV7-9,CASSLVDGNYGYTF
TRBJ2-3,TRBV7-8,CASSSQQGITDTQYF
TRBJ1-1,TRBV27,CASSSPSGTGGNTEAFF
TRBJ2-2,TRBV7-8,CASSLVREGELFF
TRBJ2-1,TRBV2,CASSGWTSGMNNEQFF
TRBJ2-3,TRBV14,CASSQGEGGDTQYF
TRBJ2-7,TRBV20-1,CSAKGQYSYEQYF
TRBJ2-7,TRBV27,CASSLGLAGGNEQYF
TRBJ1-1,TRBV27,CASSLWTVNTEAFF
TRBJ2-3,TRBV28,CASRERGLSTDTQYF
TRBJ2-5,TRBV29-1,CSVDASGQETQYF
TRBJ2-7,TRBV15,CATSSDREFGEQYF
TRBJ2-3,TRBV29-1,CSVEGDFYTDTQYF
TRBJ2-3,TRBV9,CASSPGTSGSFTDTQYF
TRBJ2-2,TRBV29-1,CSVEGGPRQGTSGELFF
TRBJ1-1,TRBV29-1,CSVESLETEAFF
TRBJ1-2,TRBV28,CASSLPNYGYAF
TRBJ2-5,TRBV19,CASSMFRDTQVETQYF
TRBJ2-1,TRBV7-9,CASSLSGHEQFF
TRBJ2-1,TRBV5-5,CASSFKFSRSGQFF
TRBJ2-7,TRBV4-3,CASSWDRELQYEQYF
TRBJ2-2,TRBV5-1,CASSLGSTGELFF
TRBJ2-1,TRBV14,CASSHPSSGDYNEQFF
TRBJ2-7,TRBV28,CASSFAAGTHYEQYF
TRBJ2-2,TRBV7-6,CASSLDLDPGELFF
TRBJ2-5,TRBV11-2,CASSFGRRTGETQYF
TRBJ1-6,TRBV9,CASSVTGGQGHGSPLHF
TRBJ2-7,TRBV5-5,CASSPGTRRYEQYF
TRBJ1-1,TRBV5-1,CASSLGSVSEAFF
TRBJ2-5,TRBV6-5,CASSYSSGFVETQYF
TRBJ2-5,TRBV9,CASSSGYQETQYF
TRBJ2-1,TRBV10-2,CASSADGGAYNEQFF
TRBJ1-1,TRBV5-4,CASSLGWGMLTEAFF
TRBJ2-3,TRBV29-1,CSVTASGGSTDTQYF
TRBJ1-4,TRBV7-2,CASSLVPAENEKLFF
TRBJ2-1,TRBV27,CASSFSARGGYNEQFF
TRBJ2-1,TRBV19,CASSIGGTSGYNEQFF
TRBJ2-2,TRBV4-1,CASSQVMDTPNTGELFF
TRBJ2-1,TRBV12-3/TRBV12-4,CASNPAPGYNEQFF
TRBJ2-7,TRBV11-2,CASSLSPLVTSGTSYEQYF
TRBJ1-5,TRBV28,CASSFPGGYQPQHF
TRBJ2-2,TRBV6-5,CASSYYGAGSGELFF
TRBJ1-2,TRBV14,CASSRPGVWDYGYTF
TRBJ2-6,TRBV15,CATSREGLISGANVLTF